Included here is one T cell receptor beta chain sequence, with context. Its antigen is still unknown. Synthesis of TCR cDNA relied on 5'RACE template switching, which attached a universal primer site and UMIs. In TCRdb, the 5' RACE reads were re-called with MiXCR into one record per CDR3 protein. This sample has some 500,000 distinct CDR3 sequences, with roughly 13% found just once. This specimen comes from a study of T cells after yellow fever vaccination. Study results and limitations: Re-detected after boosting: most primary clones, 96% of CD4 and about 89% of CD8.

Trimming removed 5 bases from V and 9 bases from J, with 8 bases in between. The CDR3 runs 11 residues. The material sequenced was PBMCs, taken on the day of the yellow fever booster vaccination. The sequence came from a man aged 25 to 45 who received the YFV17D yellow fever vaccine. This chain uses TRBV12-3 or TRBV12-4 with TRBJ2-1; D is undetermined. The CDR3 DNA reads as TGTGCCAGCAGTCGCCGAGGTGAGCAGTTCTTC. Translation gives CASSRRGEQFF.